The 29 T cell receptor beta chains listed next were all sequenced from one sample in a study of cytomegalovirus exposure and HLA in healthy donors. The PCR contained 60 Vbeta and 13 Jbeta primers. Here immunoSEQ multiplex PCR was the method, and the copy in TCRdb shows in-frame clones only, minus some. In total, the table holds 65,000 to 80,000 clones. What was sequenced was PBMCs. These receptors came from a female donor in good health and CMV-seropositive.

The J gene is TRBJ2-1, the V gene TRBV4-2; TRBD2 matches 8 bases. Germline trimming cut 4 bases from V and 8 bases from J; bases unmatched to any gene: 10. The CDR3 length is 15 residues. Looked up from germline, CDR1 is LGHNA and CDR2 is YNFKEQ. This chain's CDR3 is CASSRGGAGVDEQFF. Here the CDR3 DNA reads TGTGCCAGCAGCCGAGGGGGAGCGGGAGTCGATGAGCAGTTCTTC.

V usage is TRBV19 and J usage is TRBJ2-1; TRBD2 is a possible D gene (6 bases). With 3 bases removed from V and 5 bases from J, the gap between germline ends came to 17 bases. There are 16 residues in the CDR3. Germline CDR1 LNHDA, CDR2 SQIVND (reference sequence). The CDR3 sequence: CASSIVLQRVNNEQFF. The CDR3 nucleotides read TGTGCCAGTAGTATCGTCCTCCAGCGGGTTAACAATGAGCAGTTCTTC.

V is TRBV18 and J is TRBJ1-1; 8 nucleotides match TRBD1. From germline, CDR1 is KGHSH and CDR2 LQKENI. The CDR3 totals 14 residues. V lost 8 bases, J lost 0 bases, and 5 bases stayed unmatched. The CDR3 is CASQGQGLNTEAFF. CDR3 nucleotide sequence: TGTGCCAGCCAAGGACAGGGTTTGAACACTGAAGCTTTCTTT.

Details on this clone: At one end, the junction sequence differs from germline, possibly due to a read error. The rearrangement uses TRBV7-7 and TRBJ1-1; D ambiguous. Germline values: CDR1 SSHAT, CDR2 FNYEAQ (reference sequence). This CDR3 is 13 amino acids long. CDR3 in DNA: TGTGCTAGCAGCTCTTCCCCGAACACTGAAGCTTTCTTT. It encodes CASSSSPNTEAFF.

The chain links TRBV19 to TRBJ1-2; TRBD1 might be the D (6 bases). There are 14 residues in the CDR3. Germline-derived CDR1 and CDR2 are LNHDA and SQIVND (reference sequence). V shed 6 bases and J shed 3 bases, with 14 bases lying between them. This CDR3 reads CASRIDRPDYGYTF. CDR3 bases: TGTGCCAGTAGGATCGACAGGCCGGACTATGGCTACACCTTC.

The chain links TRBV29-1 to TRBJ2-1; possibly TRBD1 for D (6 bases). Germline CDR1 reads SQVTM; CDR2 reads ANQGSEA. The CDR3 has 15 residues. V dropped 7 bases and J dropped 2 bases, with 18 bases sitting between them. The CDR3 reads CSALTSRGAYNEQFF. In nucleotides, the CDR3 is TGCAGCGCCCTTACATCCAGGGGAGCCTACAATGAGCAGTTCTTC.

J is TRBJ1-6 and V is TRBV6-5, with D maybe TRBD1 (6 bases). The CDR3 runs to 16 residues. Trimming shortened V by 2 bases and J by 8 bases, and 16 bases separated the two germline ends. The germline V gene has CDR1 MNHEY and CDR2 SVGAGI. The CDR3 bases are TGTGCCAGCAGTTACGTGCGAGGGGGTAGAGATTCACCCCTCCACTTT. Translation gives CASSYVRGGRDSPLHF.

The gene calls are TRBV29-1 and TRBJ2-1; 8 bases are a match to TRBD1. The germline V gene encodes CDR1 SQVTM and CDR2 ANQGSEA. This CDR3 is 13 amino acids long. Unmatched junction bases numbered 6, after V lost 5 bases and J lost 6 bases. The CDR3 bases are TGCAGCGTTAGGACAGGGATTGTCAATGAGCAGTTCTTC. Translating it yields CSVRTGIVNEQFF.

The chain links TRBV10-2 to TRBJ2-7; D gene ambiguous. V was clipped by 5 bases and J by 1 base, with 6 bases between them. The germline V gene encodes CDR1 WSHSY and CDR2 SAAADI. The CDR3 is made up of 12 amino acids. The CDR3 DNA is TGCGCCAGCAGTCCTATATCCTACGAGCAGTACTTC. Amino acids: CASSPISYEQYF.

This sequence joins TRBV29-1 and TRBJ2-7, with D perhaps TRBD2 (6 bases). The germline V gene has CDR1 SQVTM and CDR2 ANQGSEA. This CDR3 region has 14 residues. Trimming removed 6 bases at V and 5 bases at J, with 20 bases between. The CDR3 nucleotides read TGCAGCGTCGGGAACTTTGCGGGAAGGGACGAGCAGTACTTC. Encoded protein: CSVGNFAGRDEQYF.

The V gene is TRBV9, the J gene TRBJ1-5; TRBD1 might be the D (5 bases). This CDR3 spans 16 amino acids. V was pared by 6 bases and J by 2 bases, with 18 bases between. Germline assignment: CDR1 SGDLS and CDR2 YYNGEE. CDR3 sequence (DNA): TGTGCCAGCATGACAGAAAAAAGGATGGGCAATCAGCCCCAGCATTTT. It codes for CASMTEKRMGNQPQHF.

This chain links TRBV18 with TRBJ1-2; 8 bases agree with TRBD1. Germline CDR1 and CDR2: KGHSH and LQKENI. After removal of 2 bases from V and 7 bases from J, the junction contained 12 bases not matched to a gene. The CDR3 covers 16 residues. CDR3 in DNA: TGTGCCAGCTCACCAGCGACCAGGGGGCCCTTCGGTGGCTACACCTTC. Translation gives CASSPATRGPFGGYTF.

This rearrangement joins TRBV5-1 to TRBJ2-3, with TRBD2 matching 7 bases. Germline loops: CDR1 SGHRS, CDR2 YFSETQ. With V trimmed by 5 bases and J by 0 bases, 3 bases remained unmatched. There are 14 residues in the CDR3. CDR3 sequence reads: CASRPSGSTDTQYF. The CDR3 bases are TGCGCCAGCAGGCCTAGCGGTAGCACAGATACGCAGTATTTT. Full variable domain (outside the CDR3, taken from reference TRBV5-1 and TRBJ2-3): KAGVTQTPRYLIKTRGQQVTLSCSPISGHRSVSWYQQTPGQGLQFLFEYFSETQRNKGNFPGRFSGRQFSNSRSEMNVSTLELGDSALYLCASRPSGSTDTQYFGPGTRLTVL.

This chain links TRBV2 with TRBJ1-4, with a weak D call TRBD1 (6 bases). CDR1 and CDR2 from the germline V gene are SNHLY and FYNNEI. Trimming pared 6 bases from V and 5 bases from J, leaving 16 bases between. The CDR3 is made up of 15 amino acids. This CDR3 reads CASSSQLGTNEKLFF. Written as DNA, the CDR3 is TGTGCCAGCAGCTCACAACTCGGGACAAATGAAAAACTGTTTTTT. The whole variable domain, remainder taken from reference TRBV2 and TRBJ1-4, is EPEVTQTPSHQVTQMGQEVILRCVPISNHLYFYWYRQILGQKVEFLVSFYNNEISEKSEIFDDQFSVERPDGSNFTLKIRSTKLEDSAMYFCASSSQLGTNEKLFFGSGTQLSVL.

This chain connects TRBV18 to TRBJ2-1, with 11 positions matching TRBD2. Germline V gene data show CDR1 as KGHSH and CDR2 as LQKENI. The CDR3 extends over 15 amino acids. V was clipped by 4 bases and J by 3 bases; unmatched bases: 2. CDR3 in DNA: TGTGCCAGCTCACAGGGACTAGCGGACTACAATGAGCAGTTCTTC. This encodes CASSQGLADYNEQFF.

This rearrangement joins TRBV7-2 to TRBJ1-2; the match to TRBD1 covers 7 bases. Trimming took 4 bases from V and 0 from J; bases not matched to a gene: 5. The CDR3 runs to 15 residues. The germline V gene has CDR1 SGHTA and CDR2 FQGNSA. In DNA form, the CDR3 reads TGTGCCAGCAGCTCGCGAGGGGGCTCTAACTATGGCTACACCTTC. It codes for CASSSRGGSNYGYTF.

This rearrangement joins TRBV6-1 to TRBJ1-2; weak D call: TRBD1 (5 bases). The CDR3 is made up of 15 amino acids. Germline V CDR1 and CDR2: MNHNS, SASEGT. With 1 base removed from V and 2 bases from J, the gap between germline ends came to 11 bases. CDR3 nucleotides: TGTGCCAGCAGTGAAGGGGCAGGGTCAAACTATGGCTACACCTTC. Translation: CASSEGAGSNYGYTF.

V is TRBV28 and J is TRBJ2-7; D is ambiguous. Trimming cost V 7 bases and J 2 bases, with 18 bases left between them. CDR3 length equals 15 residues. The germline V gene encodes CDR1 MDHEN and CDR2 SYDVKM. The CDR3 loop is CASTPRIGLAYEQYF. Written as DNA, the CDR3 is TGTGCCAGCACCCCTAGGATAGGCCTCGCCTACGAGCAGTACTTC.

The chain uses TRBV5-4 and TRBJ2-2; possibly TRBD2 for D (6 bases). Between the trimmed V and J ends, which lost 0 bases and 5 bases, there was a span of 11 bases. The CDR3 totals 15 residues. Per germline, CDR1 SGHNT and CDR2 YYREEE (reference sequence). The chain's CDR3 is CASSLGSGRTGELFF. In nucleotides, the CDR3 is TGTGCCAGCAGCTTGGGTAGCGGACGGACCGGGGAGCTGTTTTTT.

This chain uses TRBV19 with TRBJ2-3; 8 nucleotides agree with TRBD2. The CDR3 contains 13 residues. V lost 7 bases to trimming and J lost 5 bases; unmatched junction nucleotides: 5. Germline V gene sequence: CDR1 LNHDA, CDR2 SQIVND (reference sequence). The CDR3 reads CASIDLAGDTQYF. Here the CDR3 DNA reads TGTGCCAGTATTGACCTAGCGGGAGATACGCAGTATTTT.

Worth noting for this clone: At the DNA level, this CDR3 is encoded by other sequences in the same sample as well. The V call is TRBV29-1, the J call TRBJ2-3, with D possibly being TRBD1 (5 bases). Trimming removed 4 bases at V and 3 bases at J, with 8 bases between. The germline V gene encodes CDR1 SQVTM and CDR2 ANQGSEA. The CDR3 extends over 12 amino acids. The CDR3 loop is CSVVRATDTQYF. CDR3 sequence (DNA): TGCAGCGTTGTCAGGGCAACAGATACGCAGTATTTT.

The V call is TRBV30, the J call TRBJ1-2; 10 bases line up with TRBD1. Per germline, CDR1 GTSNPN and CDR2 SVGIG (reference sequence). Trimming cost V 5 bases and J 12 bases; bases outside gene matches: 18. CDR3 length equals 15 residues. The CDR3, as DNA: TGTGCCTGGGTCCGGGACAGGGGTCCCCGCCAAACGAACACCTTC. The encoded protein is CAWVRDRGPRQTNTF.

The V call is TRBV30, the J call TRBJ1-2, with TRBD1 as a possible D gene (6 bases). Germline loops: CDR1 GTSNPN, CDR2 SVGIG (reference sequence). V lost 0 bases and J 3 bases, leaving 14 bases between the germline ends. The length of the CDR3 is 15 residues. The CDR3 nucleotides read TGTGCCTGGAGTGTACCCCCACAGGGAGACTATGGCTACACCTTC. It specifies CAWSVPPQGDYGYTF.

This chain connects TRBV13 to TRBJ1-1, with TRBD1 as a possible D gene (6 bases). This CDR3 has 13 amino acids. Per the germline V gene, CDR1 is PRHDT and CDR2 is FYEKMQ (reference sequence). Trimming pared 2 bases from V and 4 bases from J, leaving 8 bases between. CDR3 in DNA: TGTGCCAGCAGCTTACAGGGGCGCACTGAAGCTTTCTTT. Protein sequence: CASSLQGRTEAFF.

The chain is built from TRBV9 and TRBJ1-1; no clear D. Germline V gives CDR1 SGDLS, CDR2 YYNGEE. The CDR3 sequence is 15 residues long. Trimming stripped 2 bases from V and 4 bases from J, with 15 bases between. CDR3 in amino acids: CASSVSPSLGTEAFF. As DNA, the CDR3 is TGTGCCAGCAGCGTTAGCCCGAGTTTGGGCACTGAAGCTTTCTTT.

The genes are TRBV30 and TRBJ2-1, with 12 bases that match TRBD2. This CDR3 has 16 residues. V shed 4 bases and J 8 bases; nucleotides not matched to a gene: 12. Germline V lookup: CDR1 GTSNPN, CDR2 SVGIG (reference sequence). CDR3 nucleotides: TGTGCCTGGACCCTACCCACTAGCGGGAGGATTCATGAGCAGTTCTTC. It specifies CAWTLPTSGRIHEQFF.

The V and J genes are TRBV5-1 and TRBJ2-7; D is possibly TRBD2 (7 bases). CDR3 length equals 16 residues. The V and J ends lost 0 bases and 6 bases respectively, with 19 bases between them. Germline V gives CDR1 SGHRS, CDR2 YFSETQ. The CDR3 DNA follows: TGCGCCAGCAGCTTGGCGAGCAAGGGGGGGCTAGGCGAGCAGTACTTC. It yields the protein CASSLASKGGLGEQYF. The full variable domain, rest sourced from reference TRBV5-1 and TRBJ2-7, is KAGVTQTPRYLIKTRGQQVTLSCSPISGHRSVSWYQQTPGQGLQFLFEYFSETQRNKGNFPGRFSGRQFSNSRSEMNVSTLELGDSALYLCASSLASKGGLGEQYFGPGTRLTVT.

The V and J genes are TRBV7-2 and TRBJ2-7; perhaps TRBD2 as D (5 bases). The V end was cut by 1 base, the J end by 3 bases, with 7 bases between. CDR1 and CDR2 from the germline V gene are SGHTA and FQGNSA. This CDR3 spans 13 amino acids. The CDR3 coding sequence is TGTGCCAGCAGCTTAGAGCGGTACTACGAGCAGTACTTC. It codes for CASSLERYYEQYF.

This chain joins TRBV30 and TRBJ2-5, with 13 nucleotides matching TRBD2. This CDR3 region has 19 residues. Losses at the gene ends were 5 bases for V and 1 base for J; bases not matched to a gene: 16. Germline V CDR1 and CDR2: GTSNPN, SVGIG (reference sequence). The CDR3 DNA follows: TGTGCCTGGGGACAATGGGATACTAGCGGGAGGGCCAGCCAAGAGACCCAGTACTTC. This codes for CAWGQWDTSGRASQETQYF.